This entry lists 10 T cell receptor beta chains sequenced from one sample in a study of blood T cell repertoires in COVID-19. Using immunoSEQ multiplex PCR, the repertoire was profiled, and TCRdb retains in-frame clones only, with some absent. Here the sample spans around 200,000 clones, approximately 87% being singletons. The specimen sequenced was peripheral blood. Receptors originate from a man between 60 and 70 years old who had recovered from COVID-19.

The rearrangement joins TRBV5-4 to TRBJ2-7, with D tentatively TRBD2 (6 bases). CDR1 is SGHNT, CDR2 YYREEE, per germline (reference sequence). There are 11 residues in the CDR3. Trimming shortened V by 8 bases and J by 7 bases, and 13 bases separated the two germline ends. CDR3 region: CASRSGDEQYF. The CDR3 DNA follows: TGTGCCAGTCGATCGGGGGATGAGCAGTACTTC.

The chain uses TRBV5-1 and TRBJ2-3; 7 bases map to TRBD2. The CDR3 totals 15 residues. Trimming removed 7 bases from V and 3 bases from J; junction bases left unmatched: 11. Germline assignment: CDR1 SGHRS and CDR2 YFSETQ. The CDR3 protein is CASSSGGRRTDTQYF. In nucleotides, the CDR3 is TGCGCCAGCTCCTCTGGCGGGAGAAGGACAGATACGCAGTATTTT. Variable domain in full (rest from reference TRBV5-1 and TRBJ2-3): KAGVTQTPRYLIKTRGQQVTLSCSPISGHRSVSWYQQTPGQGLQFLFEYFSETQRNKGNFPGRFSGRQFSNSRSEMNVSTLELGDSALYLCASSSGGRRTDTQYFGPGTRLTVL.

In this sample, this clone is medium-sized. The chain has TRBV19 and TRBJ1-1; D unclear. The ends were cut back, 4 bases at V and 4 bases at J, with 10 bases in the middle. The CDR3 sequence is 13 residues long. Germline V gene lookup returns CDR1 LNHDA and CDR2 SQIVND (reference sequence). CDR3 DNA sequence: TGTGCCAGTAGTACCGGACGGGGCACTGAAGCTTTCTTT. This gives the protein CASSTGRGTEAFF.

The chain has TRBV19 and TRBJ2-1; 14 bases fit TRBD2. The CDR3 totals 16 residues. Germline V gives CDR1 LNHDA, CDR2 SQIVND (reference sequence). V shed 5 bases and J 7 bases; nucleotides not matched to a gene: 7. The CDR3 reads CASSFGLAGGLNEQFF. Written as DNA, the CDR3 is TGTGCCAGTAGTTTCGGACTAGCGGGAGGCTTGAATGAGCAGTTCTTC.

Worth noting for this clone: The sample contains more than one DNA sequence encoding this CDR3. The chain recombines TRBV3-1 (or the pseudogene TRBV3-2) with TRBJ1-5; TRBD1 might be the D (5 bases). The CDR3 runs 15 residues. The germline V and J ends were trimmed by 1 base and 0 bases, with 7 bases remaining between them. CDR1 and CDR2 (germline): LGHDT, YNNKEL (reference sequence). The CDR3 region has the DNA TGTGCCAGCAGCCAAGGGGGCCGTAGCAATCAGCCCCAGCATTTT. This sequence encodes CASSQGGRSNQPQHF.

This sequence joins TRBV12-3 or TRBV12-4 and TRBJ1-5, with D maybe TRBD1 (6 bases). Deletions cut 9 bases from V and 7 bases from J, with 16 bases between. The CDR3 contains 13 residues. The CDR3 here is CASARTEAQPQHF. CDR3 DNA: TGTGCCAGTGCCCGGACAGAAGCGCAGCCCCAGCATTTT.

V and J are TRBV28 and TRBJ1-2, with D possibly being TRBD1 (5 bases). The germline gives CDR1 MDHEN, CDR2 SYDVKM. Trimming left V 6 bases short and J 3 bases short, with 26 bases between. CDR3 length: 18 residues. Here the CDR3 reads CASRPTSRQGPTDYGYTF. Here the CDR3 DNA reads TGTGCCAGCAGACCTACCTCTCGGCAGGGCCCAACTGACTATGGCTACACCTTC.

The gene calls are TRBV4-1 and TRBJ2-7, with 8 bases identical to TRBD1. The CDR3 is 16 residues long. V lost 1 base, J lost 3 bases, and 8 bases stayed unmatched. Per germline, CDR1 MGHRA and CDR2 YSYEKL. The CDR3 coding sequence is TGCGCCAGCAGCCAAGCAGGACAGGGACCGGTCTACGAGCAGTACTTC. Protein sequence: CASSQAGQGPVYEQYF.

V and J are TRBV15 and TRBJ2-7; D is unclear. CDR3 length: 12 residues. Looked up from germline, CDR1 is LNHNV and CDR2 is YYDKDF (reference sequence). Between the trimmed V and J ends, which lost 2 bases and 5 bases, there was a span of 7 bases. This CDR3 is CATSRLGDEQYF. The CDR3 nucleotides read TGTGCCACCAGCAGACTTGGAGACGAGCAGTACTTC.

The V and J genes are TRBV20-1 and TRBJ2-3, with TRBD2 matching 13 bases. CDR3 length: 15 residues. Germline-derived CDR1 and CDR2 are DFQATT and SNEGSKA (reference sequence). With V trimmed by 5 bases and J by 1 base, 3 bases remained unmatched. CDR3: CSAGGTSGGTDTQYF. In DNA form, the CDR3 reads TGCAGTGCTGGTGGGACTAGCGGGGGCACAGATACGCAGTATTTT.